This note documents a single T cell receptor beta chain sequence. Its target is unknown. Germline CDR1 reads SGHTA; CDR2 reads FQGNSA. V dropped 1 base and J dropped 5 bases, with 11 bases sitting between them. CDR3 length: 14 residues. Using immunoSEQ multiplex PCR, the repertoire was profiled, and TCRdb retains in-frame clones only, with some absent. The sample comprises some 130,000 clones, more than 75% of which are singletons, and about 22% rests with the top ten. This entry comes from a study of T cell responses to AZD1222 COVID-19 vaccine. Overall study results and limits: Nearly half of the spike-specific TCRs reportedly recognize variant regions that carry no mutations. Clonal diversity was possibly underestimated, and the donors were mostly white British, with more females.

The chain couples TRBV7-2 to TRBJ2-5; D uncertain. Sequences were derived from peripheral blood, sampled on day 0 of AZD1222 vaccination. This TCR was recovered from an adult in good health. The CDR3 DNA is TGTGCCAGCAGCTTAGGCTTCGCGTGGGAGACCCAGTACTTC. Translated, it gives CASSLGFAWETQYF.